This TCR beta chain was observed in a study of vaccination effects on CD4 cells after COVID-19. Between the trimmed V and J ends, which lost 7 bases and 0 bases, there was a span of 12 bases. Germline CDR1 is LNHDA and CDR2 is SQIVND (reference sequence). The CDR3 totals 14 residues. Prior to sequencing, the ViraFEST assay stimulated PBMC with viral peptide pools, which expanded the antigen-specific CD4+ T cells. Cultured cells yielded isolated CD4+ T cells after around 10 days. Vaccinees lacked prior SARS-CoV-2 infection and tested negative for nucleocapsid antibodies. Researchers reported culturing a few million PBMC in each well, adding 8 to 10 IU/ml IL-2 and around 9.1 ug/ml peptides. IL-2 medium supplanted half the medium on days 3 and 7. Assay: immunoSEQ multiplex PCR; the TCRdb copy retains only in-frame clones and omits some. The table has around 11,000 clones, around 70% seen once. This clone showed up just a few times. Antigen unknown.

The sample here was CD4+ T cells from PBMCs cultured with HCoV-229E spike peptides, taken before COVID-19 vaccination. The TCR comes from a human donor who received a COVID-19 vaccine. This chain links TRBV19 with TRBJ1-1; D gene ambiguous. CDR3 loop: CASTPGVMNTEAFF. The CDR3 DNA follows: TGTGCCAGTACCCCGGGAGTCATGAACACTGAAGCTTTCTTT.